This TCR beta chain was sequenced for a study of shared clonotypes between healthy human individuals. For the study at large: For every donor, three CD4 naive, three CD4 memory, two CD8 naive and one CD8 memory plates were used. Study results and limitations: Generally, estimated richness proved larger in naive subsets than it did in memory subsets.

The repertoire was sequenced with immunoSEQ multiplex PCR; TCRdb's copy has only in-frame clones and lacks some. The repertoire holds 2,500,000 or so clones, approximately 93% seen once, with approximately 0.36% in the top ten. As regards this clone: Its antigen is undetermined.

Sequencing was performed on naive CD4+ T cells from PBMCs. Stated subset: CD45RA+ positively selected. The receptor was isolated from a man between 18 and 29 years old in good health. Some clones in this sample may be carry-over from other donors' samples.

The CDR3 protein is CASSIQAQNRNQPQHF. The CDR3, as DNA: TGTGCCAGTAGTATTCAGGCTCAGAATCGCAATCAGCCCCAGCATTTT. The chain is built from TRBV19 and TRBJ1-5, with D unresolved. The CDR3 extends over 16 amino acids. Germline-derived CDR1 and CDR2 are LNHDA and SQIVND (reference sequence). Trimming pared 3 bases from V and 2 bases from J, leaving 14 bases between.